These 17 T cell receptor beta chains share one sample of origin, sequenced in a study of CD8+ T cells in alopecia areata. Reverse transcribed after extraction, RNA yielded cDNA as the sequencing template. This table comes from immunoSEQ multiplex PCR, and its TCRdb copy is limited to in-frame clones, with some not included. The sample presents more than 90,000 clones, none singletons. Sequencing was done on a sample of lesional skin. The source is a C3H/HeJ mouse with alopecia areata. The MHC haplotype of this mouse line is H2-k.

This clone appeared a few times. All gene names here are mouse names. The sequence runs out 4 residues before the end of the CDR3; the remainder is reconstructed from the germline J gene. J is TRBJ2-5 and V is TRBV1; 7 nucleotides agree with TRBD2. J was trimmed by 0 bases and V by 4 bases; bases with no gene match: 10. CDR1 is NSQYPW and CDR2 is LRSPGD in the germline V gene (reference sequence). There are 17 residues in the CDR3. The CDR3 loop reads CTCSETLTGINQDTQYF. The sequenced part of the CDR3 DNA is TGCACCTGCAGTGAAACCTTGACTGGGATTAACCAAGAC.

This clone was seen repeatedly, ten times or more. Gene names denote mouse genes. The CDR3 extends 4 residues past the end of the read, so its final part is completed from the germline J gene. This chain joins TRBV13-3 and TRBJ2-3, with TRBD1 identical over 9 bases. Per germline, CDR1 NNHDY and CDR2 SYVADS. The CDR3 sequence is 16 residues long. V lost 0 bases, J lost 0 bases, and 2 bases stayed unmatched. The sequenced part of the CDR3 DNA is TGTGCCAGCAGTGATGAGGGGACAGGGAGTGCAGAA. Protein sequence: CASSDEGTGSAE. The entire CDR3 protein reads CASSDEGTGSAETLYF.

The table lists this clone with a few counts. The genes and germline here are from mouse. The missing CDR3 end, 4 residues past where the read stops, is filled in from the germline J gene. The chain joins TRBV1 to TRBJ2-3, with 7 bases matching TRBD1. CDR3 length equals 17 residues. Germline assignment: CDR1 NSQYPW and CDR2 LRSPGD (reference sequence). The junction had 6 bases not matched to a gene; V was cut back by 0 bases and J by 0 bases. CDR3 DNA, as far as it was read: TGCACCTGCAGTGCAGACAGGGGGTCCCCTAGTGCAGAA. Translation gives CTCSADRGSPSAE. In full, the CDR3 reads CTCSADRGSPSAETLYF.

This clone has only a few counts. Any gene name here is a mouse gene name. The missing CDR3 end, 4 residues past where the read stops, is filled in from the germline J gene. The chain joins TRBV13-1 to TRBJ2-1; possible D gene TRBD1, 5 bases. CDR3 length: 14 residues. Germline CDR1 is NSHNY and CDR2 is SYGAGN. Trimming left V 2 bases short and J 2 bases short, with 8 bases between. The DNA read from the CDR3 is TGTGCCAGCAGTGAAATAGGGGACTATGCT. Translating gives CASSEIGDYA. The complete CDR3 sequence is CASSEIGDYAEQFF.

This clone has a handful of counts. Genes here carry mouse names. The CDR3 sequence: CTCSADTEVFF. Partial CDR3 DNA: TGCACCTGCAGTGCAGACACA. The chain carries TRBV1 and TRBJ1-1; D remains ambiguous. The CDR3 end is not reached by the read, which stops 4 residues before it; the germline J gene fills it in. V lost 0 bases and J 4 bases, leaving 0 bases between the germline ends. The CDR3 sequence is 11 residues long. From germline, CDR1 is NSQYPW and CDR2 LRSPGD (reference sequence).

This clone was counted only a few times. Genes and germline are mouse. Here the CDR3 reads CASSGGGRAEQFF. CDR3 bases read: TGTGCCAGCAGTGGGGGGGGCAGGGCT. The rearrangement links TRBV19 to TRBJ2-1, with 8 bases matching TRBD2. Sequencing ends 4 residues short of the CDR3 end; the germline J gene provides the rest. The CDR3 is 13 amino acids. Germline CDR1 and CDR2: FNHDT and SITEND (reference sequence). The full variable domain, rest sourced from reference TRBV19 and TRBJ2-1, is GGIITQTPKFLIGQEGQKLTLKCQQNFNHDTMYWYRQDSGKGLRLIYYSITENDLQKGDLSEGYDASREKKSSFSLTVTSAQKNEMAVFLCASSGGGRAEQFFGPGTRLTVL.

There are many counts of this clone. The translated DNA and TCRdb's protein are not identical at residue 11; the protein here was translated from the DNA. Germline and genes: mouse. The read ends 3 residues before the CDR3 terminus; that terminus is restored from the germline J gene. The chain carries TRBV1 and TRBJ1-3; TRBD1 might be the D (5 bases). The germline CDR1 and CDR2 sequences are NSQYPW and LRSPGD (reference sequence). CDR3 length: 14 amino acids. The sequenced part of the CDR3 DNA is TGCACCTGCAGGGCAGGGTCCCCTGGAAATACG. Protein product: CTCRAGSPGNT. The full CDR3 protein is CTCRAGSPGNTLYF.

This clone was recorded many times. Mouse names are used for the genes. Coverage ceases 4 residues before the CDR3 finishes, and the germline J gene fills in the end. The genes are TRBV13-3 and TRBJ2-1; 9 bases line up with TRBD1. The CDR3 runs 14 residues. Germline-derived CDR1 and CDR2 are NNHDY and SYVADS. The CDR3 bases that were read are TGTGCCAGCAGCCCCGGGACAGGGAGAGCT. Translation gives CASSPGTGRA. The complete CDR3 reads CASSPGTGRAEQFF.

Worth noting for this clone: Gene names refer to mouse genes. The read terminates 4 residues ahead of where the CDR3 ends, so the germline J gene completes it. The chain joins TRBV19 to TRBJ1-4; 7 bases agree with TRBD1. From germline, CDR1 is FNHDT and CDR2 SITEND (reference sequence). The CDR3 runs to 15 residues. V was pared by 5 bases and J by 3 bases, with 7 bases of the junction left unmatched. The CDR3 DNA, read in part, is TGTGCCAGCAGCCGGAGCGGGACAGCCAACGAA. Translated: CASSRSGTANE. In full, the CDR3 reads CASSRSGTANERLFF.

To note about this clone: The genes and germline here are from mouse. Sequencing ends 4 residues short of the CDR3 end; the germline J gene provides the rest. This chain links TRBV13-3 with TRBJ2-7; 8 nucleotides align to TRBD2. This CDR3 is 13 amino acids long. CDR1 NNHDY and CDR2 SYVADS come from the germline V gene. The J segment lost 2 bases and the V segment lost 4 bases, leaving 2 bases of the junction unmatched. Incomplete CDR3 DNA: TGTGCCAGCAGTACTGGGGGACCCTAT. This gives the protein CASSTGGPY. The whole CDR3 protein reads CASSTGGPYEQYF.

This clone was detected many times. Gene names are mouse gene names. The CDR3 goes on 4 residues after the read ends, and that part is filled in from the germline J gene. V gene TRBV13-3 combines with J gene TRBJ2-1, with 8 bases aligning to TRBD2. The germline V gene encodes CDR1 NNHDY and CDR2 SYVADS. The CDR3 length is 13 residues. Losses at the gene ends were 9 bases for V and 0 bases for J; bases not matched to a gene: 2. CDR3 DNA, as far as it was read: TGTGCCACCGGGGGGGCTAACTATGCT. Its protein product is CATGGANYA. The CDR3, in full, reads CATGGANYAEQFF.

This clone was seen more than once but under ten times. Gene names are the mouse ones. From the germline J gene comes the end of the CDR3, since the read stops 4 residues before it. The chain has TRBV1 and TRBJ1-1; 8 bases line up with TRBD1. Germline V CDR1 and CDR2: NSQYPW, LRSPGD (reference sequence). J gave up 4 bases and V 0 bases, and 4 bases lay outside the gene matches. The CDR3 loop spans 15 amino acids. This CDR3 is CTCSAEQGARTEVFF. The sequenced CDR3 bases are TGCACCTGCAGTGCAGAGCAGGGGGCGCGCACA.

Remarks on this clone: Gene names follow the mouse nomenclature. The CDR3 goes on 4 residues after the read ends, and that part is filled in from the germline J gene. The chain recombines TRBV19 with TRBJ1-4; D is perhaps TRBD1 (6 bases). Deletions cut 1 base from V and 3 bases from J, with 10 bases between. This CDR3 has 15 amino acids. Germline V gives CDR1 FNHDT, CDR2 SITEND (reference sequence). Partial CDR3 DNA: TGTGCCAGCAGTATACTCAGGGGTCCCAACGAA. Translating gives CASSILRGPNE. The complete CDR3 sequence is CASSILRGPNERLFF.

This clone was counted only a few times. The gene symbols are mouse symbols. The part of the CDR3 DNA that was read is TGTGCCAGCAATCCAGGGAACTCC. Its translation: CASNPGNS. The whole CDR3 is CASNPGNSDYTF. V gene TRBV13-1 combines with J gene TRBJ1-2; possible D gene TRBD1, 5 bases. Read data end 4 residues before the CDR3 end; the end is taken from the germline J gene. The germline CDR1 and CDR2 sequences are NSHNY and SYGAGN. CDR3 length equals 12 residues. Deletions cut 6 bases from V and 2 bases from J, with 8 bases between.

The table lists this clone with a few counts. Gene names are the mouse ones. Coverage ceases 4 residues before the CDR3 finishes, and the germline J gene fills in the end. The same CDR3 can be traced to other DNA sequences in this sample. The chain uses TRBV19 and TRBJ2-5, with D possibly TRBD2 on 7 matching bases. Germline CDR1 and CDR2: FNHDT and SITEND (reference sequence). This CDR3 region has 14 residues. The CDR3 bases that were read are TGTGCCAGCAGTATCGGGGGGCGCGGTGAC. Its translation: CASSIGGRGD. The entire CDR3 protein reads CASSIGGRGDTQYF.

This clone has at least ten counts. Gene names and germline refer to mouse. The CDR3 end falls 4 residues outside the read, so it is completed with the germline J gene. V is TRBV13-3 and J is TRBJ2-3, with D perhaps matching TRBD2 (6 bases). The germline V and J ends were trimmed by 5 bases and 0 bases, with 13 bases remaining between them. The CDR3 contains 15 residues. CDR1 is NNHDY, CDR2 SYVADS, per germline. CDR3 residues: CASRPTGSSAETLYF. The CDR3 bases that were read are TGTGCCAGCAGACCAACTGGGTCTAGTGCAGAA.

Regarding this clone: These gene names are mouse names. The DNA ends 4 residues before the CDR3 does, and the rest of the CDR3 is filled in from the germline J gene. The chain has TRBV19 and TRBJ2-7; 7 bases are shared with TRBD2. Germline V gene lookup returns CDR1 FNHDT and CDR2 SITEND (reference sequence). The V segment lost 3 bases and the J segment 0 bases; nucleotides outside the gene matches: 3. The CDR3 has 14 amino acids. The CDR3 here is CASSTGGVSYEQYF. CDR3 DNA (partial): TGTGCCAGCAGTACTGGGGGTGTCTCCTAT.